The subject of this entry is one T cell receptor beta chain. Its matching antigen is unknown. The data were produced by immunoSEQ multiplex PCR, yet TCRdb's version contains in-frame clones alone and is incomplete. The table lists roughly 32,000 clones, about four fifths of them singletons, with around 7% in the top ten. Trimming removed 9 bases at V and 2 bases at J, with 26 bases between. The CDR3 runs 18 residues. CDR1 SGHAT and CDR2 FQNNGV come from the germline V gene. This entry comes from a study of a mutant IDH1 vaccine in newly diagnosed glioma. Study-level information: Either 4-6 weeks after radiotherapy alone or alongside temozolomide, vaccination was begun.

Time point reported: week 35, safety follow-up. Vaccination used 300 ug of mutant IDH1 20-mer peptide per dose, with topical imiquimod. The clonotype originates from a woman in her late teens or twenties with glioma. Sequencing used PBMCs, obtained from a glioma patient whose treatment included an IDH1 peptide vaccine. This sequence joins TRBV11-2 and TRBJ2-1; tentative D call: TRBD2 (5 bases). As DNA, the CDR3 is TGTGCCAGTCTAGGGAGTAGCACCACCTCATGGGCCTACAATGAGCAGTTCTTC. Its protein product is CASLGSSTTSWAYNEQFF.